A selection of T cell receptor beta chains follows, all from one sample in a study of T-cell reconstitution after alpha-beta-depleted transplantation in children. TCRdb reprocessed the PCR reads via MiXCR and lists one record per CDR3 protein. This sample has approximately 250,000 distinct CDR3 sequences; 9.7% occur once, and the top ten carry roughly 5.1%. The sample in question was PBMCs from the stem cell graft donor, obtained from the stem cell graft. Receptor source: a human donor who donated a stem cell graft to a child with SCID. Both conserved end residues are part of each CDR3. A D gene is named only where the DNA matches it firmly. Clone size appears in some rows only: once, few, many, or a class for an expanded clone.

clone_size j_call d_call cdr3_length v_call cdr3_nt cdr3_aa
many TRBJ2-5 TRBD2 19 TRBV5-1 TGCGCCAGCAGCAAAAGCCTCTTCAGGACTAGGGAGGATCAAGAGACCCAGTACTTC CASSKSLFRTREDQETQYF
many TRBJ2-2 . 15 TRBV11-2 TGTGCCAGCAGCTACCTCCGCCTGAGGACCGGGGAGCTGTTTTTT CASSYLRLRTGELFF
many TRBJ1-1 . 15 TRBV20-1 TGCAGTGCCGCAGATGGAGTACGTATGAACACTGAAGCTTTCTTT CSAADGVRMNTEAFF
many TRBJ2-2 . 14 TRBV15 TGTGCCACCAGCATTGACACGAACACCGGGGAGCTGTTTTTT CATSIDTNTGELFF
many TRBJ2-7 . 14 TRBV7-9 TGTGCCAGCAGCTCGGCAGGAGAGGTCTACGAGCAGTACTTC CASSSAGEVYEQYF
many TRBJ2-2 TRBD2 15 TRBV20-1 TGCAGTGCCCGACTAGCGGGGCAAAACACCGGGGAGCTGTTTTTT CSARLAGQNTGELFF
few TRBJ1-4 . 12 TRBV20-1 TGCAGTGCTAGACCTAAGAATGAAAAACTGTTTTTT CSARPKNEKLFF
many TRBJ1-2 . 16 TRBV15 TGTGCCACCAGCAGAGATCAGGGTTGGGATAACTATGGCTACACCTTC CATSRDQGWDNYGYTF
few TRBJ2-1 TRBD1 16 TRBV4-3 TGCGCCAGCAGCCAAAAAACAGGGGAGAATACCAATGAGCAGTTCTTC CASSQKTGENTNEQFF
many TRBJ2-1 . 15 TRBV7-9 TGTGCCAGCAGCGCCCCTGGGGGCTCCTACAATGAGCAGTTCTTC CASSAPGGSYNEQFF
many TRBJ1-1 . 13 TRBV20-1 TGCAGTGCTAGCCCCTTCAGGGGTGTGGGGGCTTTCTTT CSASPFRGVGAFF
many TRBJ1-5 TRBD1 14 TRBV20-1 TGCAGTGCCCTAACAGGGGCTGAAAATCAGCCCCAGCATTTT CSALTGAENQPQHF
many TRBJ2-5 TRBD1 15 TRBV2 TGTGCCAGCAGTGGGCGGACAGGCTTCCAAGAGACCCAGTACTTC CASSGRTGFQETQYF
many TRBJ1-1 TRBD1 14 TRBV20-1 TGCAGTGCTAGATCCAGGACAGGGGATAGGGAAGCTTTCTTT CSARSRTGDREAFF
medium-sized TRBJ2-5 TRBD2 17 TRBV2 TGTGCCAGCAGTGAAGCGTGGGGACTAGCCCCACAAGAGACCCAGTACTTC CASSEAWGLAPQETQYF
. TRBJ2-1 . 16 TRBV4-2 TGTGCCAGCGGCCCTGGGGGGACCCGCTCCTACAATGAGCAGTTCTTC CASGPGGTRSYNEQFF
many TRBJ2-1 TRBD2 15 TRBV20-1 TGCAGTGCCGATACACTAGCGGGGGCGTACAATGAGCAGTTCTTC CSADTLAGAYNEQFF
many TRBJ2-7 TRBD1 15 TRBV2 TGTGCCAGCAGCGGTGGACAGGGGGCGCGTGACGAGCAGTACTTC CASSGGQGARDEQYF